Listed here are 21 T cell receptor beta chains from one sample, sequenced in a study of blood T cells in healthy people across ages. Alongside a J-beta primer mix, a sample-barcoded 5' primer served in a second PCR lasting about 7 to 11 cycles. TCRdb used MiXCR to reprocess the 5' RACE reads, holding one entry per CDR3 protein. Of around 2 million distinct CDR3 sequences listed, 35% to 50% are singletons. The sample consisted of blood. The receptors stem from a human donor in good health.

J is TRBJ2-7 and V is TRBV20-1; unclear D gene. CDR3 length: 12 residues. V was pared by 3 bases and J by 6 bases, with 12 bases between. Germline CDR1 DFQATT, CDR2 SNEGSKA (reference sequence). In DNA form, the CDR3 reads TGCAGTGCTAGTTTGATCGTGACCGAGCAGTACTTC. It yields the protein CSASLIVTEQYF.

This clonotype was counted only a few times. The J gene is TRBJ1-1, the V gene TRBV20-1; 9 bases agree with TRBD1. This CDR3 has 16 residues. Germline V CDR1 and CDR2: DFQATT, SNEGSKA (reference sequence). V was pared by 6 bases and J by 1 base, with 12 bases of the junction left unmatched. The CDR3 sequence is CSAEDRGGERNTEAFF. The CDR3 coding sequence is TGCAGTGCAGAGGACAGGGGAGGGGAGAGGAACACTGAAGCTTTCTTT.

V gene TRBV4-2 combines with J gene TRBJ2-5; D perhaps matches TRBD1 (6 bases). The germline V and J ends were trimmed by 1 base and 1 base, with 19 bases remaining between them. The CDR3 is 18 amino acids. Germline V gives CDR1 LGHNA, CDR2 YNFKEQ. The CDR3 reads CASSQVSRSGTPQETQYF. As DNA, the CDR3 is TGTGCCAGCAGCCAAGTGAGCCGTTCCGGGACACCCCAAGAGACCCAGTACTTC.

This chain joins TRBV6-1 and TRBJ2-3; 10 nucleotides match TRBD2. Germline assignment: CDR1 MNHNS and CDR2 SASEGT. After removal of 7 bases from V and 0 bases from J, the junction contained 4 bases not matched to a gene. The CDR3 runs to 15 residues. The CDR3 nucleotides are TGTGCCAGCAATCTAGCGGGAGTGAGCACAGATACGCAGTATTTT. As protein: CASNLAGVSTDTQYF.

The rearrangement links TRBV4-3 to TRBJ2-2; a weak D match, TRBD2 (6 bases). There are 16 residues in the CDR3. Trimming left V 4 bases short and J 1 base short, with 13 bases between. Germline V gene lookup returns CDR1 LGHNA and CDR2 YSLEER. The DNA of the CDR3 is TGCGCCAGCAGCCTCAATCCGGGACTGAACACCGGGGAGCTGTTTTTT. This codes for CASSLNPGLNTGELFF.

This clonotype was seen a few times. The rearrangement links TRBV7-2 to TRBJ1-2, with D hard to call. Germline CDR1 and CDR2: SGHTA and FQGNSA. The CDR3 loop spans 15 amino acids. V lost 1 base, J lost 2 bases, and 11 bases lay in between. The CDR3 spells CASSLVGDINYGYTF. In DNA form, the CDR3 reads TGTGCCAGCAGCTTAGTGGGAGACATCAACTATGGCTACACCTTC.

The gene calls are TRBV16 and TRBJ2-1; TRBD1 matches at 7 bases. Germline assignment: CDR1 KGHSY and CDR2 FQNENV. V lost 5 bases to trimming and J lost 13 bases; unmatched junction nucleotides: 5. This CDR3 spans 11 amino acids. The CDR3 reads CASSIGQAQFF. The CDR3 DNA is TGTGCCAGCAGCATTGGACAGGCACAGTTCTTC. Full variable domain (outside the CDR3, taken from reference TRBV16 and TRBJ2-1): GEEVAQTPKHLVRGEGQKAKLYCAPIKGHSYVFWYQQVLKNEFKFLISFQNENVFDETGMPKERFSAKCLPNSPCSLEIQATKLEDSAVYFCASSIGQAQFFGPGTRLTVL.

About this clonotype: The germline gene is not matched at one end of the junction; a read error may be the cause. The genes are TRBV5-1 and TRBJ2-3; 11 positions match TRBD2. Germline CDR1 reads SGHRS; CDR2 reads YFSETQ. This CDR3 has 16 residues. CDR3 region: CTSSLGLAARTDTQYF. CDR3 nucleotides: TGCACCAGCAGCTTGGGACTAGCGGCCCGCACAGATACGCAGTATTTT. Full variable domain (remainder filled in from reference TRBV5-1 and TRBJ2-3): KAGVTQTPRYLIKTRGQQVTLSCSPISGHRSVSWYQQTPGQGLQFLFEYFSETQRNKGNFPGRFSGRQFSNSRSEMNVSTLELGDSALYLCTSSLGLAARTDTQYFGPGTRLTVL.

Concerning this clonotype itself: It is likely a read error, because the conserved phenylalanine at the end of the CDR3 is missing. The J gene is TRBJ2-4, the V gene TRBV20-1, with 9 positions matching TRBD2. CDR1 and CDR2 (germline): DFQATT, SNEGSKA (reference sequence). CDR3 length: 16 residues. Germline trimming cut 5 bases from V and 0 bases from J; bases unmatched to any gene: 8. The CDR3 nucleotides are TGCAGTGCTGGAAGGGCGGGGGGGCTAGCCAAAAACATTCAGTACCCC. It translates to CSAGRAGGLAKNIQYP.

The chain is built from TRBV6-2 or TRBV6-3 and TRBJ1-1, with no clear D. From germline, CDR1 is MNHEY and CDR2 SVGEGT. This CDR3 comprises 13 residues. The V end was cut by 5 bases, the J end by 5 bases, with 12 bases between. The DNA for the CDR3 is TGTGCCAGCAGTCCCGAACGGATGACTGAAGCTTTCTTT. Protein product: CASSPERMTEAFF.

This chain joins TRBV20-1 and TRBJ2-5; no clear D gene. The germline V gene encodes CDR1 DFQATT and CDR2 SNEGSKA (reference sequence). With 2 bases removed from V and 7 bases from J, the gap between germline ends came to 5 bases. The CDR3 covers 10 residues. The CDR3 loop reads CSARRGTQYF. For the CDR3, the DNA is TGCAGTGCTAGAAGAGGGACCCAGTACTTC.

In nucleotides, the CDR3 is TGTGCCAGCAGCCTCCGAGCCCCCGCAGGGGCGTCCTCCTACAATGAGCAGTTCTTC. Its protein product is CASSLRAPAGASSYNEQFF. The V call is TRBV9, the J call TRBJ2-1; D might be TRBD1 (6 bases). This CDR3 has 19 amino acids. Germline V gene lookup returns CDR1 SGDLS and CDR2 YYNGEE. Trimming stripped 4 bases from V and 0 bases from J, with 23 bases between.

J is TRBJ2-3 and V is TRBV5-1; a possible D gene is TRBD2 (5 bases). The V and J ends lost 5 bases and 6 bases respectively, with 19 bases between them. The CDR3 covers 15 residues. Germline V gene sequence: CDR1 SGHRS, CDR2 YFSETQ. The CDR3 bases are TGCGCCAGCAGACTCGGCCACGATCGAGGGGATACGCAGTATTTT. Its translation: CASRLGHDRGDTQYF.

The chain employs TRBV11-2 and TRBJ2-7; tentatively, D is TRBD2 (5 bases). Germline CDR1 and CDR2: SGHAT and FQNNGV. Trimming left V 4 bases short and J 1 base short, with 11 bases between. CDR3 length equals 14 residues. CDR3 bases: TGTGCCAGCAGCTCTCCGGGAAAATCCTACGAGCAGTACTTC. It is translated as CASSSPGKSYEQYF.

The chain joins TRBV7-2 to TRBJ2-1, with 9 nucleotides matching TRBD2. Germline lookup yields CDR1 SGHTA and CDR2 FQGNSA. The V and J ends lost 7 bases and 8 bases, in that order; junction bases with no gene match: 3. This CDR3 comprises 12 residues. CDR3 amino acids: CASTAGGYEQFF. The CDR3 DNA reads as TGTGCCAGCACCGCGGGGGGGTATGAGCAGTTCTTC.

V usage is TRBV7-2 and J usage is TRBJ2-2; 9 nucleotides line up with TRBD1. This CDR3 contains 16 residues. The germline gives CDR1 SGHTA, CDR2 FQGNSA. After removal of 5 bases from V and 5 bases from J, the junction contained 9 bases not matched to a gene. The CDR3 DNA reads as TGTGCCAGCAGCGCGACCGGGACAGGGAGGACCGGGGAGCTGTTTTTT. Amino acids: CASSATGTGRTGELFF. Combining the CDR3 with reference TRBV7-2 and TRBJ2-2 gives the whole variable domain GAGVSQSPSNKVTEKGKDVELRCDPISGHTALYWYRQSLGQGLEFLIYFQGNSAPDKSGLPSDRFSAERTGGSVSTLTIQRTQQEDSAVYLCASSATGTGRTGELFFGEGSRLTVL.

In its sample, this clonotype was seen a few times. This chain joins TRBV28 and TRBJ2-1; D not certain. The V end lost 8 bases, the J end lost 7 bases, and 15 bases lay between the germline ends. The CDR3 consists of 13 residues. Germline CDR1 reads MDHEN; CDR2 reads SYDVKM. The CDR3: CASGEVGWNEQFF. The CDR3 DNA follows: TGTGCCAGCGGCGAGGTCGGGTGGAATGAGCAGTTCTTC. The full variable domain, in which reference TRBV28 and TRBJ2-1 provide the parts outside the CDR3, is DVKVTQSSRYLVKRTGEKVFLECVQDMDHENMFWYRQDPGLGLRLIYFSYDVKMKEKGDIPEGYSVSREKKERFSLILESASTNQTSMYLCASGEVGWNEQFFGPGTRLTVL.

V is TRBV9 and J is TRBJ2-1; weak D call: TRBD1 (5 bases). The V end lost 4 bases, the J end lost 2 bases, and 10 bases lay between the germline ends. This CDR3 comprises 14 residues. In germline, CDR1 is SGDLS, CDR2 YYNGEE. CDR3 nucleotide sequence: TGTGCCAGCAGCTCGACGACAGCCTACAATGAGCAGTTCTTC. This encodes CASSSTTAYNEQFF.

This clonotype was seen once. A read error may produce the germline difference seen at one junction end. The chain employs TRBV20-1 and TRBJ1-2; perhaps TRBD1 as D (6 bases). The length of the CDR3 is 12 residues. Germline values: CDR1 DFQATT, CDR2 SNEGSKA (reference sequence). The CDR3 spells CIANSQGWGYTF. CDR3 nucleotide sequence: TGCATTGCTAATTCACAGGGATGGGGCTACACCTTC.

This clonotype was detected only a few times. The gene calls are TRBV4-1 and TRBJ2-7, with D perhaps matching TRBD1 (5 bases). The CDR3 sequence is 17 residues long. Trimming removed 1 base from V and 3 bases from J, with 19 bases in between. CDR1 is MGHRA, CDR2 YSYEKL, per germline. The CDR3 loop reads CASSQVAADTFNYEQYF. The CDR3 DNA is TGCGCCAGCAGCCAAGTCGCGGCGGACACGTTTAACTACGAGCAGTACTTC.

There are a few counts of this clonotype. The genes are TRBV12-3 or TRBV12-4 and TRBJ2-3; TRBD2 agrees at 10 bases. V trimming: 5 bases; J trimming: 3 bases; junction bases outside the gene matches: 8. The CDR3 sequence is 16 residues long. The CDR3 reads CASSPPSGGETDTQYF. DNA for the CDR3: TGTGCCAGCAGTCCACCCAGCGGGGGGGAGACAGATACGCAGTATTTT.